The 20 T cell receptor beta chains reported below all come from one sample, sequenced in a study of blood T cell repertoires in COVID-19. The method was immunoSEQ multiplex PCR; TCRdb's version includes in-frame clones alone and lacks a portion of them. The data show over 200,000 clones, nearly 90% seen once. The material sequenced was PBMCs or T cells enriched from blood (not recorded which). These receptors all come from a man in his thirties or forties who had recovered from COVID-19.

The gene calls are TRBV15 and TRBJ2-3; weak D call: TRBD2 (5 bases). V lost 0 bases and J 4 bases, leaving 11 bases between the germline ends. The CDR3 totals 15 residues. CDR1 LNHNV and CDR2 YYDKDF come from the germline V gene (reference sequence). CDR3 region: CATSRDIEGSDTQYF. DNA for the CDR3: TGTGCCACCAGCAGAGATATTGAGGGCTCAGATACGCAGTATTTT.

The chain joins TRBV28 to TRBJ2-1; the D gene is possibly TRBD2 (6 bases). The CDR3 runs to 15 residues. V was cut by 5 bases and J by 9 bases, with 20 bases left in between. Looked up from germline, CDR1 is MDHEN and CDR2 is SYDVKM. CDR3 sequence reads: CASSPAGLLSSEQFF. The DNA of the CDR3 is TGTGCCAGCAGTCCCGCGGGACTGCTTAGCAGTGAGCAGTTCTTC. Using reference TRBV28 and TRBJ2-1 for the parts outside the CDR3, the full variable domain is DVKVTQSSRYLVKRTGEKVFLECVQDMDHENMFWYRQDPGLGLRLIYFSYDVKMKEKGDIPEGYSVSREKKERFSLILESASTNQTSMYLCASSPAGLLSSEQFFGPGTRLTVL.

This rearrangement joins TRBV30 to TRBJ1-2; D may be TRBD1 (5 bases). In germline, CDR1 is GTSNPN, CDR2 SVGIG (reference sequence). The ends were cut back, 4 bases at V and 0 bases at J, with 15 bases in the middle. This CDR3 spans 15 amino acids. CDR3 DNA: TGTGCCTGGAATGGGAAGGGGAGGACTAACTATGGCTACACCTTC. Amino acids: CAWNGKGRTNYGYTF.

J is TRBJ2-1 and V is TRBV18, with a tentative D call TRBD1 (6 bases). Germline V gene data show CDR1 as KGHSH and CDR2 as LQKENI. Between the trimmed V and J ends, which lost 2 bases and 2 bases, there was a span of 16 bases. This CDR3 has 17 residues. CDR3 sequence reads: CASSPNRTAKPYNEQFF. CDR3 DNA sequence: TGTGCCAGCTCACCAAATAGGACAGCGAAACCCTACAATGAGCAGTTCTTC.

The V call is TRBV3-1 (or the pseudogene TRBV3-2), the J call TRBJ1-4, with D unclear. Germline values: CDR1 LGHDT, CDR2 YNNKEL (reference sequence). CDR3 length: 16 amino acids. Trimming took off 0 bases at V and 5 bases at J, with 13 bases between the two ends. This chain's CDR3 is CASSQDVQIQNEKLFF. In DNA form, the CDR3 reads TGTGCCAGCAGCCAAGATGTGCAGATTCAAAATGAAAAACTGTTTTTT.

The chain links TRBV27 to TRBJ2-7; TRBD2 matches at 8 bases. Germline CDR1 is MNHEY and CDR2 is SMNVEV (reference sequence). The CDR3 totals 14 residues. V lost 8 bases and J lost 6; bases outside the gene matches: 12. The CDR3 loop is CASRPPGLDSEQYF. CDR3 in DNA: TGTGCCAGCCGCCCCCCGGGACTAGATTCCGAGCAGTACTTC.

The CDR3 here is CASSFSASGAATYEQYF. The CDR3, as DNA: TGTGCCAGCAGCTTCTCGGCTAGCGGGGCCGCCACCTACGAGCAGTACTTC. V usage is TRBV7-2 and J usage is TRBJ2-7, with 9 bases lining up with TRBD2. V lost 3 bases, J lost 2 bases, and 11 bases stayed unmatched. The length of the CDR3 is 17 residues. Germline lookup yields CDR1 SGHTA and CDR2 FQGNSA.

The chain is built from TRBV18 and TRBJ2-1; 8 bases line up with TRBD1. The CDR3 totals 14 residues. The trim removed 3 bases at V and 15 bases at J, leaving 13 bases unmatched. Per the germline V gene, CDR1 is KGHSH and CDR2 is LQKENI. As DNA, the CDR3 is TGTGCCAGCTCACCGGACAGGGCAACTGCGGATCGGTTCTTC. Translation gives CASSPDRATADRFF.

The V gene is TRBV7-8, the J gene TRBJ1-6, with TRBD1 as a possible D gene (5 bases). This CDR3 is 15 amino acids long. Germline lookup yields CDR1 SGHVS and CDR2 FQNEAQ. Trimming removed 5 bases from V and 9 bases from J, with 17 bases in between. CDR3 DNA: TGTGCCAGCAGCGCCTCGCTCGCTAGGGGTTCACCCCTCCACTTT. It is translated as CASSASLARGSPLHF.

V gene TRBV28 combines with J gene TRBJ2-7; D not resolved. Germline V gene lookup returns CDR1 MDHEN and CDR2 SYDVKM. Trimming left V 7 bases short and J 0 bases short, with 13 bases between. This CDR3 has 14 amino acids. This CDR3 is CASKVGTSSYEQYF. CDR3 nucleotides: TGTGCCAGCAAGGTGGGCACGAGCTCCTACGAGCAGTACTTC.

The V call is TRBV9, the J call TRBJ1-1; D is possibly TRBD1 (6 bases). V gave up 4 bases and J gave up 8 bases, with 21 bases separating them. The CDR3 is made up of 15 amino acids. CDR1 and CDR2 (germline): SGDLS, YYNGEE. In DNA, the CDR3 is TGTGCCAGCAGCCCAGGGCCCGACAGGACCACCGAAGCTTTCTTT. Translated, it gives CASSPGPDRTTEAFF.

The rearrangement uses TRBV28 and TRBJ1-5; possible D gene TRBD1, 5 bases. The germline V gene has CDR1 MDHEN and CDR2 SYDVKM. The V and J ends lost 1 base and 2 bases respectively, with 18 bases between them. The CDR3 is 18 amino acids. This CDR3 is CASSLYGFGQGRNQPQHF. The CDR3 DNA sequence: TGTGCCAGCAGTTTATATGGGTTCGGTCAGGGCCGCAATCAGCCCCAGCATTTT. Drawing the rest from reference TRBV28 and TRBJ1-5, the complete variable domain is DVKVTQSSRYLVKRTGEKVFLECVQDMDHENMFWYRQDPGLGLRLIYFSYDVKMKEKGDIPEGYSVSREKKERFSLILESASTNQTSMYLCASSLYGFGQGRNQPQHFGDGTRLSIL.

The J gene is TRBJ1-4, the V gene TRBV29-1; tentatively, D is TRBD1 (5 bases). Trimming took 1 base from V and 8 from J, leaving 11 bases between them. Germline CDR1 reads SQVTM; CDR2 reads ANQGSEA. The CDR3 has 13 amino acids. The CDR3 region is CSVEGANREKLFF. DNA for the CDR3: TGCAGCGTTGAAGGGGCCAACAGGGAAAAACTGTTTTTT.

The chain has TRBV27 and TRBJ2-7; 9 bases match TRBD1. The V segment lost 8 bases and the J segment 4 bases; nucleotides outside the gene matches: 6. Germline CDR1 and CDR2: MNHEY and SMNVEV (reference sequence). CDR3 length: 13 amino acids. In nucleotides, the CDR3 is TGTGCCAGCCTCGGGACAGGGCTTTACGAGCAGTACTTC. Protein: CASLGTGLYEQYF.

The rearrangement links TRBV18 to TRBJ1-1; no clear D gene. CDR3 length equals 14 residues. Trimming took off 3 bases at V and 3 bases at J, with 11 bases between the two ends. Germline V gives CDR1 KGHSH, CDR2 LQKENI. The CDR3: CASSPREDYTEAFF. The CDR3 bases are TGTGCCAGCTCACCCCGCGAGGACTACACTGAAGCTTTCTTT.

The V call is TRBV6-1, the J call TRBJ1-3; no clear D. V shed 3 bases and J shed 3 bases, with 6 bases lying between them. Looked up from germline, CDR1 is MNHNS and CDR2 is SASEGT. The CDR3 has 13 residues. CDR3 sequence: CASSDTSGNTIYF. The CDR3 DNA reads TGTGCCAGCAGTGACACCAGTGGAAACACCATATATTTT.

The V call is TRBV6-1, the J call TRBJ1-1, with D unclear. V shed 0 bases and J shed 10 bases, with 6 bases lying between them. The CDR3 is 11 amino acids. Germline CDR1 reads MNHNS; CDR2 reads SASEGT. The CDR3 region is CASSEALGAFF. Written as DNA, the CDR3 is TGTGCCAGCAGTGAAGCGCTCGGAGCTTTCTTT.

The genes are TRBV7-2 and TRBJ2-2, with 7 nucleotides matching TRBD1. The CDR3 consists of 15 residues. From germline, CDR1 is SGHTA and CDR2 FQGNSA. V shed 1 base, J shed 4 bases, and the junction held 3 bases outside the gene matches. CDR3 DNA: TGTGCCAGCAGCTTAGAAAGGGGGCGCACCGGGGAGCTGTTTTTT. It translates to CASSLERGRTGELFF.

The genes are TRBV30 and TRBJ1-3; 7 nucleotides align to TRBD1. The V segment lost 0 bases and the J segment 2 bases; nucleotides outside the gene matches: 7. The CDR3 sequence is 16 residues long. The germline gives CDR1 GTSNPN, CDR2 SVGIG (reference sequence). In DNA, the CDR3 is TGTGCCTGGAGTGTACATAGGACAGGCGCTGGAAACACCATATATTTT. It translates to CAWSVHRTGAGNTIYF.

The chain employs TRBV30 and TRBJ1-5; 9 bases line up with TRBD1. This CDR3 spans 13 amino acids. Germline-derived CDR1 and CDR2 are GTSNPN and SVGIG (reference sequence). The junction had 9 bases not matched to a gene; V was cut back by 4 bases and J by 11 bases. The CDR3 bases are TGTGCCTGGAATCGACAGGGGGGTGGGTCCCAGCATTTT. Amino acid sequence: CAWNRQGGGSQHF.